This TCR beta chain was documented in a study of identical twins. General observations from the study: The conclusions drew on cross-sectional statistical analysis instead of tracking the same donors.

Template switching added a universal primer site, and cDNA bore unique molecular identifiers. Using its own MiXCR run on the 5' RACE reads, TCRdb lists one record per CDR3 protein. Among roughly 490,000 distinct CDR3 sequences listed, 13% to 15% were seen once. Note on this clonotype: Its antigen is unidentified.

Trimming cost V 6 bases and J 4 bases; bases outside gene matches: 8. CDR1 is LNHDA and CDR2 is SQIVND in the germline V gene (reference sequence). The CDR3 consists of 16 residues. The same data also went into a second study, on yellow fever vaccine responses in identical twins.

Sequencing input: CD4+ T cells sorted from blood. V usage is TRBV19 and J usage is TRBJ2-2, with TRBD2 matching over 10 bases. The origin of this receptor is a woman aged 18 to 35 in good health. The CDR3: CASSAGVAGGTGELFF. CDR3 sequence (DNA): TGTGCCAGTAGCGCCGGAGTAGCGGGAGGCACCGGGGAGCTGTTTTTT.